The 20 T cell receptor beta chains in this list originate from one sample, sequenced in a study of cytomegalovirus exposure and HLA in healthy donors. The data were produced by immunoSEQ multiplex PCR, yet TCRdb's version contains in-frame clones alone and is incomplete. This repertoire shows some 48,000 clones, about 94% found once; its top ten account for roughly 7.1%. Sample: PBMCs. The receptors come from a young woman in good health and CMV-seropositive.

The chain is built from TRBV7-9 and TRBJ1-1; D uncertain. Trimming removed 1 base from V and 5 bases from J, with 5 bases in between. The CDR3 runs to 12 residues. CDR1 and CDR2 from the germline V gene are SEHNR and FQNEAQ (reference sequence). CDR3 amino acids: CASSLEQTEAFF. The CDR3 DNA is TGTGCCAGCAGCTTAGAACAGACTGAAGCTTTCTTT.

CDR3 DNA: TGTGCCAGCACGGGGACTAGTAACGCCGGGGAGCTGTTTTTT. Translating gives CASTGTSNAGELFF. This rearrangement joins TRBV6-5 to TRBJ2-2; 8 nucleotides line up with TRBD2. Germline CDR1 MNHEY, CDR2 SVGAGI. Trimming at V came to 7 bases and at J to 6 bases, leaving 7 bases not matched to a gene. CDR3 length: 14 residues.

The J gene is TRBJ2-1, the V gene TRBV29-1, with 8 bases lining up with TRBD1. V dropped 5 bases and J dropped 0; count of bases not matched to a gene: 15. The CDR3 contains 18 residues. Germline values: CDR1 SQVTM, CDR2 ANQGSEA. CDR3 loop: CSVTNRDRSPSSYNEQFF. As DNA, the CDR3 is TGCAGCGTTACCAATCGGGACAGGTCCCCGAGCTCCTACAATGAGCAGTTCTTC.

This sequence joins TRBV5-6 and TRBJ1-4; the D is unclear. Per germline, CDR1 SGHDT and CDR2 YYEEEE. Trimming took 1 base from V and 4 from J, leaving 5 bases between them. The CDR3 contains 13 residues. CDR3 loop: CASSLPSNEKLFF. CDR3 nucleotide sequence: TGTGCCAGCAGCTTGCCCAGTAATGAAAAACTGTTTTTT. The full variable domain, in which reference TRBV5-6 and TRBJ1-4 provide the parts outside the CDR3, is DAGVTQSPTHLIKTRGQQVTLRCSPKSGHDTVSWYQQALGQGPQFIFQYYEEEERQRGNFPDRFSGHQFPNYSSELNVNALLLGDSALYLCASSLPSNEKLFFGSGTQLSVL.

The chain is built from TRBV27 and TRBJ2-7; D is possibly TRBD1 (6 bases). The CDR3 has 13 amino acids. V lost 4 bases to trimming and J lost 3 bases, with 10 bases between them. The germline V gene encodes CDR1 MNHEY and CDR2 SMNVEV (reference sequence). The CDR3 protein is CASSYGGGYEQYF. The CDR3 nucleotides read TGTGCCAGCAGTTATGGGGGCGGCTACGAGCAGTACTTC.

V and J are TRBV5-1 and TRBJ2-7; 7 nucleotides agree with TRBD1. Germline V CDR1 and CDR2: SGHRS, YFSETQ. The CDR3 runs 15 residues. The junction had 7 bases not matched to a gene; V was cut back by 2 bases and J by 2 bases. The CDR3 sequence is CASSLEPGTAYEQYF. CDR3 DNA sequence: TGCGCCAGCAGCTTAGAGCCCGGGACAGCCTACGAGCAGTACTTC.

The chain links TRBV4-2 to TRBJ2-7; TRBD2 is a possible D gene (6 bases). Trimming took off 0 bases at V and 3 bases at J, with 9 bases between the two ends. CDR1 is LGHNA, CDR2 YNFKEQ, per germline. CDR3 length: 14 amino acids. The CDR3 is CASSQDKAGYEQYF. DNA for the CDR3: TGTGCCAGCAGCCAAGATAAAGCGGGCTACGAGCAGTACTTC.

The chain recombines TRBV2 with TRBJ2-2, with 10 bases that match TRBD1. The CDR3 sequence is 16 residues long. Trimming cost V 6 bases and J 3 bases; bases outside gene matches: 7. Germline assignment: CDR1 SNHLY and CDR2 FYNNEI. CDR3 protein: CASSPDRGRDTGELFF. The CDR3 region has the DNA TGTGCCAGCAGCCCCGACAGGGGGCGAGACACCGGGGAGCTGTTTTTT.

This clone came up a few times. The chain carries TRBV5-4 and TRBJ2-3, with TRBD2 matching 10 bases. The CDR3 sequence is 15 residues long. The germline V gene has CDR1 SGHNT and CDR2 YYREEE (reference sequence). V lost 2 bases, J lost 5 bases, and 5 bases stayed unmatched. The CDR3 reads CASSFTSGIRDTQYF. CDR3 DNA sequence: TGTGCCAGCAGCTTTACTAGCGGGATTCGAGATACGCAGTATTTT.

V is TRBV2 and J is TRBJ1-2; tentatively, D is TRBD1 (6 bases). The germline V gene encodes CDR1 SNHLY and CDR2 FYNNEI. V gave up 1 base and J gave up 4 bases, with 16 bases separating them. CDR3 length: 16 residues. The CDR3 here is CASSEGQVSLGYGYTF. The CDR3 nucleotides are TGTGCCAGCAGTGAAGGACAGGTATCACTTGGCTATGGCTACACCTTC.

This sequence joins TRBV7-2 and TRBJ2-2; D remains unclear. The CDR3 consists of 15 residues. The germline V gene encodes CDR1 SGHTA and CDR2 FQGNSA. V dropped 1 base and J dropped 5 bases, with 11 bases sitting between them. CDR3 coding DNA: TGTGCCAGCAGCTTAGACCTTCTGCAGACCGGGGAGCTGTTTTTT. Protein sequence: CASSLDLLQTGELFF.

The rearrangement joins TRBV7-9 to TRBJ1-2; no firm D call. From germline, CDR1 is SEHNR and CDR2 FQNEAQ (reference sequence). This CDR3 spans 12 amino acids. Trimming removed 5 bases at V and 8 bases at J, with 12 bases between. Written as DNA, the CDR3 is TGTGCCAGCAGCCTACTCGCCCACGGCTACACCTTC. This gives the protein CASSLLAHGYTF.

The rearrangement links TRBV7-6 to TRBJ2-5, with D hard to call. V was cut by 0 bases and J by 5 bases, with 19 bases left in between. CDR1 is SGHVS, CDR2 FNYEAQ, per germline. CDR3 length: 17 residues. The CDR3 region has the DNA TGTGCCAGCAGCTTAGCCCCCAACTTGCCGCCGAGGGAGACCCAGTACTTC. This translates into CASSLAPNLPPRETQYF.

J is TRBJ2-7 and V is TRBV6-1; TRBD2 aligns across 13 bases. The CDR3 contains 15 residues. In germline, CDR1 is MNHNS, CDR2 SASEGT. V was pared by 7 bases and J by 2 bases, with 5 bases of the junction left unmatched. CDR3 loop: CASKTGLAGTYEQYF. CDR3 coding DNA: TGTGCCAGCAAAACGGGACTAGCGGGGACCTACGAGCAGTACTTC.

This clone occurred once. The gene calls are TRBV7-2 and TRBJ2-3; TRBD2 matches 9 bases. V trimming: 1 base; J trimming: 2 bases; junction bases outside the gene matches: 7. The CDR3 spans 17 residues. CDR1 is SGHTA and CDR2 is FQGNSA in the germline V gene. The CDR3 DNA reads TGTGCCAGCAGCTTAGTGGGCGGGAGGGGATACACAGATACGCAGTATTTT. Amino acid sequence: CASSLVGGRGYTDTQYF. Filled out from reference TRBV7-2 and TRBJ2-3, the complete variable domain reads GAGVSQSPSNKVTEKGKDVELRCDPISGHTALYWYRQSLGQGLEFLIYFQGNSAPDKSGLPSDRFSAERTGGSVSTLTIQRTQQEDSAVYLCASSLVGGRGYTDTQYFGPGTRLTVL.

V and J are TRBV6-1 and TRBJ2-7; D may be TRBD1 (6 bases). From germline, CDR1 is MNHNS and CDR2 SASEGT. V was shortened by 5 bases and J by 1 base, with 12 bases between the two germline ends. The CDR3 runs to 14 residues. The CDR3 loop is CASSKIDRSYEQYF. The CDR3 DNA reads TGTGCCAGCAGTAAAATAGACAGGTCCTACGAGCAGTACTTC.

The rearrangement joins TRBV28 to TRBJ1-5; D is perhaps TRBD1 (5 bases). The V gene's germline CDR1 is MDHEN and CDR2 SYDVKM. Trimming stripped 5 bases from V and 9 bases from J, with 23 bases between. CDR3 length: 16 residues. This CDR3 is CASSLEGQAGSGPQHF. The CDR3 DNA sequence: TGTGCCAGCAGTCTAGAAGGACAAGCGGGTTCTGGGCCCCAGCATTTT.

The V call is TRBV30, the J call TRBJ2-2; 7 bases are shared with TRBD2. The CDR3 spans 16 residues. Trimming took 7 bases from V and 2 from J; bases not matched to a gene: 13. Germline assignment: CDR1 GTSNPN and CDR2 SVGIG (reference sequence). The CDR3 nucleotides are TGTGCCTACGACGGGGGGATCCGAGATAACACCGGGGAGCTGTTTTTT. It specifies CAYDGGIRDNTGELFF. The variable domain in full, completed from reference TRBV30 and TRBJ2-2, reads SQTIHQWPATLVQPVGSPLSLECTVEGTSNPNLYWYRQAAGRGLQLLFYSVGIGQISSEVPQNLSASRPQDRQFILSSKKLLLSDSGFYLCAYDGGIRDNTGELFFGEGSRLTVL.

V gene TRBV28 combines with J gene TRBJ1-2, with D possibly TRBD1 on 5 matching bases. CDR3 size: 13 residues. The germline V gene encodes CDR1 MDHEN and CDR2 SYDVKM. Trimming stripped 2 bases from V and 4 bases from J, with 8 bases between. The CDR3 spells CASSLRGVYGYTF. The CDR3 DNA reads as TGTGCCAGCAGTTTACGGGGGGTCTATGGCTACACCTTC.

The gene calls are TRBV11-3 and TRBJ2-7; D gene unclear. CDR3 length equals 15 residues. CDR1 and CDR2 (germline): SGHNT, YENEEA. The germline V and J ends were trimmed by 5 bases and 4 bases, with 18 bases remaining between them. Written as DNA, the CDR3 is TGTGCCAGCAGCGCCATTCATGAGGCAGATTACGAGCAGTACTTC. This codes for CASSAIHEADYEQYF. Complete variable domain (other parts from reference TRBV11-3 and TRBJ2-7): EAGVVQSPRYKIIEKKQPVAFWCNPISGHNTLYWYLQNLGQGPELLIRYENEEAVDDSQLPKDRFSAERLKGVDSTLKIQPAELGDSAVYLCASSAIHEADYEQYFGPGTRLTVT.